The present TCR beta chain was sequenced within a study of naive and memory T cell subsets. Broader study findings: The RNA method is potentially sensitive to activation and differentiation changes.

An oligonucleotide containing a UMI was ligated to the 3' end of TCR cDNA. Whole blood, roughly 2.6 ml, came from adult healthy volunteers. Cells were not sorted; total RNA input targeted about 1 to 1000 ng. This clonotype has at least ten counts. The antigen remains undetermined. Amplification of ligated cDNA took four PCR rounds with SP2 and nested alpha and beta constant primers. Reverse transcription of blood and skin TCR RNA was primed at alpha and beta constant regions. Via MiXCR, TCRdb re-called the 5' RACE reads, giving one row per CDR3 protein. The sample consists of tens of thousands of distinct CDR3 sequences, 7.2% of them appearing once. Germline-derived CDR1 and CDR2 are SGHAT and FQNNGV. Trimming at V came to 7 bases and at J to 8 bases, leaving 13 bases not matched to a gene. CDR3 size: 16 residues.

The receptor was derived from a male donor in good health. V gene TRBV11-2 combines with J gene TRBJ2-1; TRBD2 matches at 11 bases. CDR3 in amino acids: CASTRLAGIRGDEQFF. As DNA, the CDR3 is TGTGCCAGCACCCGACTAGCGGGGATTCGGGGCGATGAGCAGTTCTTC.